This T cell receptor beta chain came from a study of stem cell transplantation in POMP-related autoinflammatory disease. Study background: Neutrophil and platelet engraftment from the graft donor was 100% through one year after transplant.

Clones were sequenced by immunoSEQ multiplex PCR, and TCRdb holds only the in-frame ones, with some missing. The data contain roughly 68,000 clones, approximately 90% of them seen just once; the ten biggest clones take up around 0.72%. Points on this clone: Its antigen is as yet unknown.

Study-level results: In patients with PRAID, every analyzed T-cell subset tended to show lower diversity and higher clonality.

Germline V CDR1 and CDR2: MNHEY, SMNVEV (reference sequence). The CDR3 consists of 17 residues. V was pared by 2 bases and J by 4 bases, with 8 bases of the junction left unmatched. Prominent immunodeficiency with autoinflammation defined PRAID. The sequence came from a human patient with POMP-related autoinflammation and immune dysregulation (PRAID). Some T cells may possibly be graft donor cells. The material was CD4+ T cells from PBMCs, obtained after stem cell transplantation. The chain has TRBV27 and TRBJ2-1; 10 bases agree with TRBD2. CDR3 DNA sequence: TGTGCCAGCAGTTTACTAGCGGGGGCCCGGGATTACAATGAGCAGTTCTTC. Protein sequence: CASSLLAGARDYNEQFF.